This TCR beta chain stems from a study of blood T cell repertoires in COVID-19. For the study at large: In each case, the material was cDNA or gDNA derived from T cells, B-cell-depleted T cells, or PBMCs.

Original methodology: Counts of nucleated cells, estimated from reference gene primer amplification, were obtained. Generated by immunoSEQ multiplex PCR, the TCRdb table keeps only in-frame clones and is missing some. That table is the source of V, J and clone size, and D and trimming were worked out from the DNA. The sample includes some 180,000 clones, around 80% of them seen just once. The source material was peripheral blood. This TCR was sampled from a woman in her sixties with COVID-19, enrolled during active disease.

The CDR3 spells CASKKQNSGYTF. In DNA form, the CDR3 reads TGTGCCAGCAAGAAACAGAACTCGGGCTACACCTTC. The chain employs TRBV28 and TRBJ1-2; no reliable D call. This CDR3 has 12 residues. V gave up 7 bases and J gave up 8 bases, with 14 bases separating them. Germline V gene lookup returns CDR1 MDHEN and CDR2 SYDVKM.